This TCR beta chain was found in a study of blood T cells in healthy people across ages (dated by TCRdb to the mid-2010s). Background for the entire study: In model experiments, roughly one uniquely barcoded TCR beta cDNA molecule per two T cells was captured by template switching. To track age-related changes in TCR beta repertoire diversity, the study relied on deep sequencing normalized with unique cDNA molecular identifiers. The donors were divided into four age groups: young (average roughly 17 years), middle-aged (almost 40), aged (about 60) and long-lived (about 90). To avoid experimental bias, donors of different ages were distributed randomly across sequencing lanes. For two donors (one aged 18 to 30 and one aged 80 or older), the study analyzed two additional independent replicas of 1 million unique cDNA reads from the same blood draw. Here is what the overall study found, with its caveats: Observed TCR beta diversity per million T cells fell roughly linearly with age, and a significant reduction was already apparent by age around 44. Conclusive comparison of naive and antigen-experienced compartments was prevented by the profiling of bulk unsorted PBMCs. Estimates of total diversity based on one million sequenced T cells were regarded as lower bounds and as underestimates. Donor CMV infection status was unknown, potentially confounding age-related changes in expanded clonotypes. Compared with the aged group, the long-lived group had more naive CD4+ T cells, fewer expanded clones and increased TCR diversity, a pattern suggesting age selection. A strong correlation was found between observed TCR beta diversity and the percentage of naive T cells measured by flow cytometry.

With regard to this clonotype: Its antigen is unknown. No base-level quality is on record; no much larger clone is a single base apart.

The library was built by means of 5' RACE. The sequencing machine was an Illumina HiSeq 2500. The second PCR ran for about 7 to 11 cycles and used a J-beta primer mix along with a sample-barcoded 5' primer. A unique molecular identifier was introduced onto each TCR beta cDNA molecule by a template-switch 5' adaptor carrying 12 random nucleotides. Each sample yielded at least 2.5 million CDR3-containing paired-end reads. First-strand cDNA synthesis was performed from all RNA using the Mint cDNA synthesis kit, with priming by a TRBC-specific oligonucleotide. All cDNA was treated with uracil-DNA glycosylase and then went through a first 18-cycle PCR with the universal primers M1SS and BC2_uni_R. The source study handled its data this way. Each sample was normalized by randomly selecting 1 million high-quality reads, each carrying a distinct molecular identifier. Instead of being binned into consensus sequences, reads with shared molecular identifiers were discarded. MiTCR, run with a Q25 quality threshold and the strictest error-elimination algorithm, handled CDR3 identification, clonotype clustering and error correction. A nonparametric unseen species model using Euler transformation provided a lower-bound estimate of total TCR beta diversity. Using fastp trimming at Q25 and MiXCR clonotype assembly, TCRdb reanalyzed the public sequencing data and kept in-frame beta chains. Identical CDR3 protein sequences are pooled into one entry, listed with their most common genes and DNA. TCRdb's processing, not the study's, gives the V and J calls here. A total of under 800,000 distinct CDR3 sequences appear in this sample, roughly 44% of them only once. The biggest ten clones account for less than 25% of the sample.

The CDR3, cysteine through phenylalanine, is 10 amino acids long. Just CDR3 DNA is preserved here, 30 bases in frame from base 1. CDR1 and CDR2, looked up from the germline V gene, are ENHRY and SYGVKD. Trimming removed 8 bases from V and 8 bases from J, leaving 9 bases between the germline ends. The donors were roughly 39 Caucasian individuals from Russia, aged 6 to 90 years, who were systemically healthy. Each donor gave about 9.7 milliliters of peripheral blood, drawn into EDTA-treated Vacutainer tubes. PBMCs were isolated by Ficoll-Paque density-gradient centrifugation, with at least 6 million obtained per sample. Trizol reagent was used to extract total RNA from the PBMCs, yielding at least 5.5 micrograms per sample. For every donor, flow cytometry on a PBMC aliquot measured the percentage of naive CD45RAhigh/CD27high T cells.

What was sequenced was blood. In this chain, TRBV10-3 is recombined with TRBJ1-2; the D gene identity is not certain. The origin of this receptor is a woman in her sixties in good health. The nucleotides read TGTGCCATCCTTCTTTCGGGCTACACCTTC. The encoded protein is CAILLSGYTF.